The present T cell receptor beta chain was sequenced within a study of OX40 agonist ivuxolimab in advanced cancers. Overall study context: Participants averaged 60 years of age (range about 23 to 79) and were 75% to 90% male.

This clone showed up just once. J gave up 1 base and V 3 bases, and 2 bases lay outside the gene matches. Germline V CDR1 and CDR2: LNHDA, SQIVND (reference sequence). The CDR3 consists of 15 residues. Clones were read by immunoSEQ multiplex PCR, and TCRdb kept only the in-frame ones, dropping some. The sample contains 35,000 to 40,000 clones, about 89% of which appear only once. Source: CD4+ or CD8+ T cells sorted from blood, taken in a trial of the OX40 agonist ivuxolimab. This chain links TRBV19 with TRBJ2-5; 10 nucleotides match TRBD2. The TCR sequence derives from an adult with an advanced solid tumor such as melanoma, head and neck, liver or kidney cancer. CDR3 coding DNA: TGTGCCAGTAGTATGCTAGCGGGGGCCCAAGAGACCCAGTACTTC. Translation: CASSMLAGAQETQYF. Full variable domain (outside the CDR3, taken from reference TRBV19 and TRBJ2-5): DGGITQSPKYLFRKEGQNVTLSCEQNLNHDAMYWYRQDPGQGLRLIYYSQIVNDFQKGDIAEGYSVSREKKESFPLTVTSAQKNPTAFYLCASSMLAGAQETQYFGPGTRLLVL.